This TCR beta chain was sequenced during a study of blood T cell repertoires in COVID-19. The wider study: PBMCs, B-cell-depleted T cells, or T cells were the source of the cDNA or gDNA that made up the material.

Sequencing was performed with immunoSEQ multiplex PCR; in TCRdb, only in-frame clones are kept and a portion is missing. The sample contains 250,000 or so clones, 70% to 90% of which appear only once. Participants came from some 23 US areas, aged about 18 to 100 years. Clinical history reported by participants formed the basis on which cohorts were assigned. CDR1 is LGHNA and CDR2 is YNFKEQ in the germline V gene. V lost 0 bases to trimming and J lost 6 bases; unmatched junction nucleotides: 5. The CDR3 consists of 15 residues. The sequencing input was PBMCs or T cells enriched from blood (not recorded which). This TCR came from a woman aged 45-65 years who had recovered from COVID-19. This chain links TRBV4-2 with TRBJ1-2; 9 nucleotides align to TRBD1. The CDR3 nucleotides are TGTGCCAGCAGCCAAGAACAGGGGGCTGTTGATGGCTACACCTTC. Protein sequence: CASSQEQGAVDGYTF.